This T cell receptor (beta chain) came from a study of blood T cell repertoires in COVID-19. The ends were cut back, 2 bases at V and 5 bases at J, with 12 bases in the middle. Germline V gene lookup returns CDR1 SNHLY and CDR2 FYNNEI. The CDR3 length is 15 residues. Method: immunoSEQ multiplex PCR; TCRdb's copy keeps in-frame clones and lacks some. In the table there are about 49,000 clones, 70% to 85% of which are singletons. Specimen: peripheral blood. This chain uses TRBV2 with TRBJ1-4; maybe TRBD1 (5 bases). The source of this sequence is a human donor in a cohort sampled during active COVID-19. CDR3 region: CASSEWRGENEKLFF. CDR3 nucleotide sequence: TGTGCCAGCAGTGAATGGAGGGGCGAAAATGAAAAACTGTTTTTT.